The source of this T cell receptor beta chain is a study of early T cells in non-severe SARS-CoV-2 infection. Study-level results: The VDJdb matching leaned toward anti-spike CD8 responses and overlooked private and CD4 specificities.

TCRdb reanalysed the 5' RACE reads using MiXCR and keeps one entry per CDR3 protein. The profile shows tens of thousands of distinct CDR3 sequences, under 7% of them singletons. Worth noting for this clonotype: Its antigen is currently unknown.

V was pared by 6 bases and J by 5 bases, with 11 bases of the junction left unmatched. The CDR3 is 15 residues long. Per germline, CDR1 SEHNR and CDR2 FQNEAQ (reference sequence). The specimen sequenced was whole blood. The receptor's source is an adult who was a healthcare worker with PCR-confirmed SARS-CoV-2 infection or an uninfected control (not recorded which). The chain combines TRBV7-9 with TRBJ2-3; 7 bases are a match to TRBD1. The CDR3 loop is CASSMGDSSGDTQYF. CDR3 bases: TGTGCCAGCAGTATGGGGGACAGTTCCGGAGATACGCAGTATTTT.